This is a list of T cell receptor beta chains from one sample in a study of blood T cells in healthy people across ages. TCRdb passed the 5' RACE reads through MiXCR, listing each CDR3 protein once. This sample yields 1,300,000 or so distinct CDR3 sequences, of which 59% are seen a single time; 6.5% to 8.5% belongs to the top ten. Sequencing was done on a sample of blood. These receptors were taken from a man younger than 30 in good health. Both conserved end residues are part of each CDR3. A D gene is named only where the DNA matches it firmly. Clone size is not always given. Where it is, it says once, few, many or a class for expanded clones.

v_gene: TRBV2; d_gene: TRBD1; j_gene: TRBJ1-6; abundance: NA; len: 13; CDR3nt: TGTGCCAGCAGGGAACAGGGGGCATCACCCCTCCACTTT; CDR3aa: CASREQGASPLHF
v_gene: TRBV29-1; d_gene: NA; j_gene: TRBJ2-6; abundance: NA; len: 13; CDR3nt: TGCAGCGCCCGGTTATCTGGGGCCAACGTCCTGACTTTC; CDR3aa: CSARLSGANVLTF
v_gene: TRBV4-1; d_gene: NA; j_gene: TRBJ1-4; abundance: NA; len: 15; CDR3nt: TGCGCCAGCAGCCAATGGGGGCGACTCATAGAAAAACTGTTTTTT; CDR3aa: CASSQWGRLIEKLFF
v_gene: TRBV10-1; d_gene: NA; j_gene: TRBJ2-7; abundance: NA; len: 12; CDR3nt: TGCGCCAGCAGTGATTTAGTTTACGAGCAGTACTTC; CDR3aa: CASSDLVYEQYF
v_gene: TRBV20-1; d_gene: NA; j_gene: TRBJ2-5; abundance: NA; len: 10; CDR3nt: TGCAGTGCTCACAAGGAGACCCAGTACTTC; CDR3aa: CSAHKETQYF
v_gene: TRBV12-3/TRBV12-4; d_gene: NA; j_gene: TRBJ2-7; abundance: once; len: 16; CDR3nt: TGTGCCAGCAGTCCCAGCTCCGGGACCCTCCGTTTTACCCAGTACTTC; CDR3aa: CASSPSSGTLRFTQYF
v_gene: TRBV10-3; d_gene: TRBD1; j_gene: TRBJ2-4; abundance: NA; len: 13; CDR3nt: TGTGCCATCAGTCCGGGACAGGGGGCGGAACAGTACTTC; CDR3aa: CAISPGQGAEQYF
v_gene: TRBV10-3; d_gene: NA; j_gene: TRBJ1-5; abundance: NA; len: 15; CDR3nt: TGTGCCATCAGTTCAGGGGCGGATGACAATCAGCCCCAGCATTTT; CDR3aa: CAISSGADDNQPQHF
v_gene: TRBV4-2; d_gene: NA; j_gene: TRBJ1-5; abundance: NA; len: 15; CDR3nt: TGTGCCAGCAGCCAAGTGCCGGGGAGCAATCAGCCCCAGCATTTT; CDR3aa: CASSQVPGSNQPQHF
v_gene: TRBV5-5; d_gene: NA; j_gene: TRBJ2-7; abundance: NA; len: 13; CDR3nt: TGTGCCAGCATGGAGTTGTCATCCTACGAGCAGTACTTC; CDR3aa: CASMELSSYEQYF
v_gene: TRBV6-5; d_gene: TRBD1; j_gene: TRBJ2-7; abundance: NA; len: 16; CDR3nt: TGTGCCAGCAGTTACGACGGACAGGGGGACTCCTACGAGCAGTACTTC; CDR3aa: CASSYDGQGDSYEQYF
v_gene: TRBV20-1; d_gene: TRBD2; j_gene: TRBJ2-7; abundance: NA; len: 14; CDR3nt: TGCAGTGCCCCCCTAGCGGGACGCACCTACGAGCAGTACTTC; CDR3aa: CSAPLAGRTYEQYF
v_gene: TRBV25-1; d_gene: NA; j_gene: TRBJ1-5; abundance: NA; len: 12; CDR3nt: TGTGCCAGCCAGGCGCTGAATCAGCCCCAGCATTTT; CDR3aa: CASQALNQPQHF
v_gene: TRBV5-1; d_gene: TRBD2; j_gene: TRBJ2-5; abundance: NA; len: 17; CDR3nt: TGCGCCAGCAGCACGGAGTCCGGACTAGTCAACGGAGAGACCCAGTACTTC; CDR3aa: CASSTESGLVNGETQYF
v_gene: TRBV27; d_gene: NA; j_gene: TRBJ1-1; abundance: NA; len: 15; CDR3nt: TGTGCCAGCAGTCGCGGGGGGGGGATGAGGACTGAAGCTTTCTTT; CDR3aa: CASSRGGGMRTEAFF
v_gene: TRBV3-1; d_gene: TRBD2; j_gene: TRBJ2-5; abundance: NA; len: 17; CDR3nt: TGTGCCAGCAGCCAAGATCTGGGAGCGGGGAGAGAAGAGACCCAGTACTTC; CDR3aa: CASSQDLGAGREETQYF
v_gene: TRBV27; d_gene: TRBD2; j_gene: TRBJ2-1; abundance: NA; len: 15; CDR3nt: TGTGCCAGCAGTTCACTAGCGAGGGTCTACAATGAGCAGTTCTTC; CDR3aa: CASSSLARVYNEQFF
v_gene: TRBV3-1; d_gene: NA; j_gene: TRBJ2-1; abundance: NA; len: 17; CDR3nt: TGTGCCAGCAGCCAAGATTCGAGACTAGTCCCCTACAATGAGCAGTTCTTC; CDR3aa: CASSQDSRLVPYNEQFF
v_gene: TRBV20-1; d_gene: NA; j_gene: TRBJ1-2; abundance: NA; len: 15; CDR3nt: TGCAGTGCTAAACTCCGGGGCGGTCACGAAACGGGCTACACCTTC; CDR3aa: CSAKLRGGHETGYTF
v_gene: TRBV7-9; d_gene: NA; j_gene: TRBJ1-5; abundance: NA; len: 12; CDR3nt: TGTGCCAGCAGCCTTCCCCAGGAGCCCCAGCATTTT; CDR3aa: CASSLPQEPQHF
v_gene: TRBV4-2; d_gene: TRBD1; j_gene: TRBJ2-2; abundance: NA; len: 17; CDR3nt: TGTGCCAGCAGCCACGGGACAGGCCGAATGAGTACCGGGGAGCTGTTTTTT; CDR3aa: CASSHGTGRMSTGELFF
v_gene: TRBV7-2; d_gene: NA; j_gene: TRBJ2-5; abundance: NA; len: 15; CDR3nt: TGTGCCAGCAGCCCCACACCATATCCAGGGGAGACCCAGTACTTC; CDR3aa: CASSPTPYPGETQYF
v_gene: TRBV12-3/TRBV12-4; d_gene: TRBD1; j_gene: TRBJ2-1; abundance: NA; len: 15; CDR3nt: TGTGCCAGCAGTTTAGGAGAGGACAGGGTACATGAGCAGTTCTTC; CDR3aa: CASSLGEDRVHEQFF
v_gene: TRBV6-1; d_gene: NA; j_gene: TRBJ1-1; abundance: NA; len: 13; CDR3nt: TGTGCCAGCAGCCACCTTGCGGGGAGTGAAGCTTTCTTT; CDR3aa: CASSHLAGSEAFF
v_gene: TRBV4-2; d_gene: TRBD2; j_gene: TRBJ2-1; abundance: once; len: 13; CDR3nt: TGTGCCAGCAGCCAAGGAGCGGGAAGTGAGCAGTTCTTC; CDR3aa: CASSQGAGSEQFF
v_gene: TRBV9; d_gene: TRBD1; j_gene: TRBJ2-7; abundance: NA; len: 13; CDR3nt: TGTGCCAGCAGCCCTTTTACAGGGGGCGAGCAGTACTTC; CDR3aa: CASSPFTGGEQYF
v_gene: TRBV7-9; d_gene: NA; j_gene: TRBJ2-4; abundance: NA; len: 17; CDR3nt: TGTGCCAGCAGTTCTCCCAGGACATTATTAGCCAAAAACATTCAGTACTTC; CDR3aa: CASSSPRTLLAKNIQYF
v_gene: TRBV5-5; d_gene: NA; j_gene: TRBJ2-1; abundance: NA; len: 12; CDR3nt: TGTGCCAGCAGCCTGGATGGCTATGAGCAGTTCTTC; CDR3aa: CASSLDGYEQFF
v_gene: TRBV13; d_gene: TRBD1; j_gene: TRBJ2-7; abundance: few; len: 16; CDR3nt: TGTGCCAGCAGCCCACGTCCCGGGACAGGGATTTACGAGCAGTACTTC; CDR3aa: CASSPRPGTGIYEQYF
v_gene: TRBV2; d_gene: NA; j_gene: TRBJ2-1; abundance: NA; len: 13; CDR3nt: TGTGCCAGCAGTGCGGTAGAGCACAATGAGCAGTTCTTC; CDR3aa: CASSAVEHNEQFF
v_gene: TRBV7-9; d_gene: TRBD2; j_gene: TRBJ2-7; abundance: once; len: 18; CDR3nt: TGTGCCAGCAGCCCTAGACGTAGCGGGAGGGCCACAATCTACGAGCAGTACTTC; CDR3aa: CASSPRRSGRATIYEQYF
v_gene: TRBV5-4; d_gene: NA; j_gene: TRBJ2-1; abundance: NA; len: 16; CDR3nt: TGTGCCAGCAGCTTAGGACGGATAGAACTAGGAAATGAGCAGTTCTTC; CDR3aa: CASSLGRIELGNEQFF
v_gene: TRBV6-6; d_gene: NA; j_gene: TRBJ1-4; abundance: NA; len: 15; CDR3nt: TGTGCCAGCAGTTACTCGGGGGGCCCTAATGAAAAACTGTTTTTT; CDR3aa: CASSYSGGPNEKLFF
v_gene: TRBV20-1; d_gene: NA; j_gene: TRBJ2-5; abundance: NA; len: 15; CDR3nt: TGCAGTGCTAGAGATGCCAGGGGGGCCGAAGAGACCCAGTACTTC; CDR3aa: CSARDARGAEETQYF
v_gene: TRBV11-3; d_gene: NA; j_gene: TRBJ2-3; abundance: NA; len: 14; CDR3nt: TGTGCCAGCAGCCCGGGCAGGGTAACAGGTACGCAGTATTTT; CDR3aa: CASSPGRVTGTQYF
v_gene: TRBV29-1; d_gene: TRBD2; j_gene: TRBJ2-7; abundance: NA; len: 14; CDR3nt: TGCAGCGTCTGGCCCGGACTAGCGGGAGGGGAGCAGTACTTC; CDR3aa: CSVWPGLAGGEQYF
v_gene: TRBV7-9; d_gene: NA; j_gene: TRBJ2-3; abundance: NA; len: 13; CDR3nt: TGTGCCAGCAGCTACAACAGGGCGGATACGCAGTATTTT; CDR3aa: CASSYNRADTQYF
v_gene: TRBV7-9; d_gene: NA; j_gene: TRBJ1-3; abundance: NA; len: 18; CDR3nt: TGTGCCAGCAGCTTGGTTCCTGGGCTTGGGAGCTCTGGAAACACCATATATTTT; CDR3aa: CASSLVPGLGSSGNTIYF
v_gene: TRBV29-1; d_gene: TRBD2; j_gene: TRBJ2-1; abundance: NA; len: 13; CDR3nt: TGCAGCGTTGCGGTCGCTAGCGGACATGAGCAGTTCTTC; CDR3aa: CSVAVASGHEQFF
v_gene: TRBV24-1; d_gene: TRBD1; j_gene: TRBJ2-7; abundance: once; len: 15; CDR3nt: TGTGCCACCAGTGAGGTCCGGGACAGTCCCTACGAGCAGTACTTC; CDR3aa: CATSEVRDSPYEQYF
v_gene: TRBV10-3; d_gene: NA; j_gene: TRBJ1-5; abundance: NA; len: 14; CDR3nt: TGTGCCATCACACAGGACCCGAGCAATCAGCCCCAGCATTTT; CDR3aa: CAITQDPSNQPQHF
v_gene: TRBV30; d_gene: NA; j_gene: TRBJ2-5; abundance: NA; len: 13; CDR3nt: TGTGCCTGGAGTGTTGCACTCCCAGAGACCCAGTACTTC; CDR3aa: CAWSVALPETQYF
v_gene: TRBV12-3/TRBV12-4; d_gene: NA; j_gene: TRBJ2-1; abundance: NA; len: 16; CDR3nt: TGTGCCAGCAGCTTGATTTTCGCGGAGGATTACAATGAGCAGTTCTTC; CDR3aa: CASSLIFAEDYNEQFF
v_gene: TRBV20-1; d_gene: TRBD1; j_gene: TRBJ1-5; abundance: NA; len: 16; CDR3nt: TGCAGTGCTAGGGAGACAGGGGAGGCCAGCAATCAGCCCCAGCATTTT; CDR3aa: CSARETGEASNQPQHF
v_gene: TRBV2; d_gene: NA; j_gene: TRBJ1-1; abundance: NA; len: 14; CDR3nt: TGTGCCAGCAGTGAATTTGGGTCCGGCAGGGAAGCTTTCTTT; CDR3aa: CASSEFGSGREAFF
v_gene: TRBV14; d_gene: TRBD1; j_gene: TRBJ2-6; abundance: few; len: 19; CDR3nt: TGTGCCAGCAGCCCAGAAAAGGACAGGGGAGTACCTGGGGCCAACGTCCTGACTTTC; CDR3aa: CASSPEKDRGVPGANVLTF
v_gene: TRBV4-2; d_gene: TRBD2; j_gene: TRBJ2-7; abundance: NA; len: 15; CDR3nt: TGTGCCAGCAGCCAAGTTCTAGCGGGAGGGGTCGAGCAGTACTTC; CDR3aa: CASSQVLAGGVEQYF
v_gene: TRBV6-1; d_gene: NA; j_gene: TRBJ2-1; abundance: few; len: 15; CDR3nt: TGTGCCAGCAGCGATGGACAGTGGGTATTAGATGAGCAGTTCTTC; CDR3aa: CASSDGQWVLDEQFF
v_gene: TRBV24-1; d_gene: NA; j_gene: TRBJ1-1; abundance: NA; len: 13; CDR3nt: TGTGCCACCTCCCGACGGGGGAACACTGAAGCTTTCTTT; CDR3aa: CATSRRGNTEAFF
v_gene: TRBV12-3/TRBV12-4; d_gene: TRBD1; j_gene: TRBJ2-1; abundance: NA; len: 16; CDR3nt: TGTGCCAGCAGTTCGCCCGGGACAGGAGGGTTCCATGAGCAGTTCTTC; CDR3aa: CASSSPGTGGFHEQFF
v_gene: TRBV29-1; d_gene: NA; j_gene: TRBJ2-1; abundance: NA; len: 16; CDR3nt: TGCAGCGTCTATCTTACCTTAACTAAACTATACAATGAGCAGTTCTTC; CDR3aa: CSVYLTLTKLYNEQFF
v_gene: TRBV14; d_gene: NA; j_gene: TRBJ2-7; abundance: NA; len: 17; CDR3nt: TGTGCCAGCAGCCCACAAGGGATGGGGGATGCAAACTACGAGCAGTACTTC; CDR3aa: CASSPQGMGDANYEQYF
v_gene: TRBV6-2/TRBV6-3; d_gene: TRBD1; j_gene: TRBJ2-5; abundance: NA; len: 14; CDR3nt: TGTGCCAGCAGCAACCACGGACAGGGGGAGACCCAGTACTTC; CDR3aa: CASSNHGQGETQYF
v_gene: TRBV20-1; d_gene: TRBD1; j_gene: TRBJ1-4; abundance: NA; len: 15; CDR3nt: TGCAGTGCTGACGACGGGACAGCAACTAATGAAAAACTGTTTTTT; CDR3aa: CSADDGTATNEKLFF
v_gene: TRBV9; d_gene: TRBD2; j_gene: TRBJ2-3; abundance: few; len: 16; CDR3nt: TGTGCCAGCAGCGTAGGCGCTAGCGGGGGCACAGATACGCAGTATTTT; CDR3aa: CASSVGASGGTDTQYF